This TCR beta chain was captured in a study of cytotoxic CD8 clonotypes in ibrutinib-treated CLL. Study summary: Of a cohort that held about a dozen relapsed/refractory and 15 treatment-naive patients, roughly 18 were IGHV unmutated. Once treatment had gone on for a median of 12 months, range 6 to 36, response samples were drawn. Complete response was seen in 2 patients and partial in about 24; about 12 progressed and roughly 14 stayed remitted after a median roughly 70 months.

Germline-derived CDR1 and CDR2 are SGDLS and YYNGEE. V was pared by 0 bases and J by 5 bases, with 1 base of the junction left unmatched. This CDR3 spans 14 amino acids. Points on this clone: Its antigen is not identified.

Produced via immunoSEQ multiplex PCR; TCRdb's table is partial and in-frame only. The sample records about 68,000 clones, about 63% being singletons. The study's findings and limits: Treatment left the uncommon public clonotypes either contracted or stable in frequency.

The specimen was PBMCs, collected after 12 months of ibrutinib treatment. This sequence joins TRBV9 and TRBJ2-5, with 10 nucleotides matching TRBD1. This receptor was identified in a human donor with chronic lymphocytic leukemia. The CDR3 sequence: CASSVGQGAETQYF. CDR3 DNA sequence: TGTGCCAGCAGCGTAGGACAGGGGGCTGAGACCCAGTACTTC.